A single sample is the source of the 18 T cell receptor beta chains below, sequenced in a study of OX40 agonist ivuxolimab in advanced cancers. The method was immunoSEQ multiplex PCR; TCRdb's version includes in-frame clones alone and lacks a portion of them. The top ten hold less than 0.35% of the sample, which has tens of thousands of clones, less than 95% seen once. The input for sequencing was CD4+ or CD8+ T cells sorted from blood, taken in a trial of the OX40 agonist ivuxolimab. The source is an adult with an advanced solid tumor such as melanoma, head and neck, liver or kidney cancer.

The rearrangement links TRBV11-1 to TRBJ1-1; a weak D match, TRBD1 (5 bases). CDR3 length equals 13 residues. V lost 3 bases and J lost 5, with 10 bases in between. Germline loops: CDR1 SGHAT, CDR2 FQDESV (reference sequence). The CDR3 sequence is CASSFGGETEAFF. DNA for the CDR3: TGTGCCAGCAGCTTTGGGGGGGAAACTGAAGCTTTCTTT.

The chain links TRBV7-2 to TRBJ2-3; D is possibly TRBD2 (7 bases). V lost 5 bases and J 10 bases, leaving 19 bases between the germline ends. Germline values: CDR1 SGHTA, CDR2 FQGNSA. The CDR3 contains 14 residues. Here the CDR3 reads CASSRSGGLPAQYF. The CDR3, as DNA: TGTGCCAGCAGCAGGTCGGGGGGCCTACCGGCGCAGTATTTT.

Only a few counts were recorded for this clone. This chain connects TRBV5-1 to TRBJ2-2; TRBD1 agrees at 8 bases. V lost 5 bases and J lost 4; bases outside the gene matches: 13. Germline CDR1 and CDR2: SGHRS and YFSETQ. The CDR3 spans 17 residues. The CDR3 DNA reads as TGCGCCAGCAGTTATGGACTGACAGGGGTGCGCACCGGGGAGCTGTTTTTT. It yields the protein CASSYGLTGVRTGELFF.

CDR3 nucleotides: TGCGCCACTACGAGTGGGGCGGGTGAAGCTTTCTTT. Its protein product is CATTSGAGEAFF. V gene TRBV5-1 combines with J gene TRBJ1-1; weak D call: TRBD1 (5 bases). V lost 9 bases, J lost 7 bases, and 16 bases lay in between. The CDR3 has 12 amino acids. Per germline, CDR1 SGHRS and CDR2 YFSETQ.

The rearrangement joins TRBV7-5 to TRBJ1-1. TRBV7-5 is an annotated pseudogene. The CDR3 has 12 amino acids. CDR3 residues: CARSCKNTEAFF. CDR3 DNA sequence: TGTGCCAGAAGCTGCAAGAACACTGAAGCTTTCTTT.

The rearrangement joins TRBV4-2 to TRBJ1-4; 11 positions agree with TRBD1. This CDR3 is built from 15 residues. V dropped 5 bases and J dropped 8; count of bases not matched to a gene: 7. Germline V lookup: CDR1 LGHNA, CDR2 YNFKEQ. CDR3 sequence reads: CASSLGDRGDEKLFF. DNA of the CDR3: TGTGCCAGCAGCTTGGGGGACAGGGGGGACGAAAAACTGTTTTTT.

In DNA form, the CDR3 reads TGTGCCAGCAGCTTGGGGGACAGAAAATCTGGAAACACCATATATTTT. The encoded protein is CASSLGDRKSGNTIYF. V gene TRBV5-4 combines with J gene TRBJ1-3, with 7 bases identical to TRBD1. The ends lost 0 bases at V and 1 base at J; junction bases unmatched: 4. Germline CDR1 is SGHNT and CDR2 is YYREEE (reference sequence). The CDR3 sequence is 16 residues long. The full variable domain, rest sourced from reference TRBV5-4 and TRBJ1-3, is ETGVTQSPTHLIKTRGQQVTLRCSSQSGHNTVSWYQQALGQGPQFIFQYYREEENGRGNFPPRFSGLQFPNYSSELNVNALELDDSALYLCASSLGDRKSGNTIYFGEGSWLTVV.

Points on this clone: The junction does not match germline at one end; this may be a read error. The chain uses TRBV19 and TRBJ2-4, with 13 bases matching TRBD2. Germline assignment: CDR1 LNHDA and CDR2 SQIVND (reference sequence). The length of the CDR3 is 19 residues. CDR3 in DNA: TGTGCCAGTAGTATTACCCCCTCTACTAGCGGGGGGGCCAGAAACATTCAGTACTTC. It translates to CASSITPSTSGGARNIQYF.

J is TRBJ1-6 and V is TRBV4-1; 10 bases are shared with TRBD1. This CDR3 contains 15 residues. Unmatched junction bases numbered 9, after V lost 6 bases and J lost 10 bases. Germline V gene data show CDR1 as MGHRA and CDR2 as YSYEKL. CDR3 DNA sequence: TGCGCCAGCAGAGCTTGGACAGGGGGGAACTCACCCCTCCACTTT. It specifies CASRAWTGGNSPLHF.

CDR3 DNA: TGTGCCAGCAGTGAAGGGACTAGGTCCAATGAGCAGTTCTTC. Translated: CASSEGTRSNEQFF. The gene calls are TRBV25-1 and TRBJ2-1; 8 nucleotides agree with TRBD2. The CDR3 has 14 residues. V was pared by 2 bases and J by 6 bases, with 3 bases of the junction left unmatched. Germline values: CDR1 MGHDK, CDR2 SYGVNS.

This clone was detected only a few times. The V call is TRBV2, the J call TRBJ1-5; D may be TRBD1 (6 bases). This CDR3 has 12 residues. Trimming stripped 10 bases from V and 9 bases from J, with 16 bases between. CDR1 is SNHLY and CDR2 is FYNNEI in the germline V gene. The chain's CDR3 is CATRGPAGPQHF. CDR3 coding DNA: TGTGCCACCAGGGGCCCCGCGGGGCCCCAGCATTTT.

The rearrangement joins TRBV18 to TRBJ2-3; 7 bases are a match to TRBD2. Germline lookup yields CDR1 KGHSH and CDR2 LQKENI. V shed 3 bases and J 5 bases; nucleotides not matched to a gene: 8. CDR3 length: 15 amino acids. CDR3 bases: TGTGCCAGCTCACCCATCGCGGGGGTGGGAGATACGCAGTATTTT. Protein sequence: CASSPIAGVGDTQYF.

The chain has TRBV19 and TRBJ2-1; a weak D match, TRBD2 (6 bases). V lost 5 bases and J 1 base, leaving 9 bases between the germline ends. The CDR3 loop spans 14 amino acids. Looked up from germline, CDR1 is LNHDA and CDR2 is SQIVND (reference sequence). The CDR3 coding sequence is TGTGCCAGTAGTCCCGCGGGGTCCTACAATGAGCAGTTCTTC. This encodes CASSPAGSYNEQFF.

By sample fraction, this clone is medium-sized. The chain recombines TRBV30 with TRBJ1-2; TRBD1 matches 7 bases. V dropped 1 base and J dropped 6; count of bases not matched to a gene: 2. The CDR3 is 12 residues long. Germline CDR1 GTSNPN, CDR2 SVGIG (reference sequence). The CDR3 DNA reads TGTGCCTGGAGTGGGACAGGACATGGCTACACCTTC. The encoded protein is CAWSGTGHGYTF.

V and J are TRBV28 and TRBJ1-1; D is unresolved. Trimming took 7 bases from V and 3 from J, leaving 15 bases between them. Germline CDR1 reads MDHEN; CDR2 reads SYDVKM. The CDR3 is 14 amino acids. CDR3: CASTTGDWYTEAFF. The CDR3 DNA reads as TGTGCCAGCACTACCGGGGATTGGTACACTGAAGCTTTCTTT.

This clone was found once. Written as DNA, the CDR3 is TGTGCCAGCAGCTTAGGGACTAGCGGGTTTAGCTCCTACAATGAGCAGTTCTTC. Protein product: CASSLGTSGFSSYNEQFF. The rearrangement links TRBV11-3 to TRBJ2-1; 11 bases map to TRBD2. Germline CDR1 is SGHNT and CDR2 is YENEEA. V lost 1 base and J lost 0; bases outside the gene matches: 5. The CDR3 sequence is 18 residues long.

This clone was counted only a few times. The V gene is TRBV7-2, the J gene TRBJ2-3, with 7 bases matching TRBD2. This CDR3 is built from 16 residues. Losses at the gene ends were 1 base for V and 6 bases for J; bases not matched to a gene: 10. Per germline, CDR1 SGHTA and CDR2 FQGNSA. The CDR3 is CASSLGPAGSLDTQYF. CDR3 in DNA: TGTGCCAGCAGCTTAGGTCCAGCGGGGTCACTGGATACGCAGTATTTT. The whole variable domain, filled in from reference TRBV7-2 and TRBJ2-3, reads GAGVSQSPSNKVTEKGKDVELRCDPISGHTALYWYRQSLGQGLEFLIYFQGNSAPDKSGLPSDRFSAERTGGSVSTLTIQRTQQEDSAVYLCASSLGPAGSLDTQYFGPGTRLTVL.

V is TRBV19 and J is TRBJ1-1; 9 bases are shared with TRBD1. J was trimmed by 7 bases and V by 7 bases; bases with no gene match: 10. The CDR3 loop spans 14 amino acids. CDR1 and CDR2 (germline): LNHDA, SQIVND (reference sequence). The DNA for the CDR3 is TGTGCCAGTATAGCCGGGACAGGGTACCTTGAAGCTTTCTTT. Protein product: CASIAGTGYLEAFF.